This passage covers 28 T cell receptor beta chains from one sample sequenced in a study of PD-1 blockade in mismatch repair-deficient tumors. TCRdb keeps only in-frame clones here, not all; method: immunoSEQ multiplex PCR. The sample includes just under 65,000 clones, about 91% seen only once; the top ten take about 15%. The source material was peripheral blood, sampled 52 weeks after starting pembrolizumab. All receptors derive from an adult with mismatch repair-deficient cancer.

A remark on this clone: Other DNA sequences in the sample encode the same CDR3. V is TRBV7-2 and J is TRBJ2-3; no reliable D call. CDR3 length equals 15 residues. V was pared by 4 bases and J by 1 base, with 12 bases between. CDR1 and CDR2 (germline): SGHTA, FQGNSA. CDR3 in amino acids: CASSYPTPGTDTQYF. In nucleotides, the CDR3 is TGTGCCAGCAGCTACCCCACACCAGGCACAGATACGCAGTATTTT.

The chain employs TRBV11-2 and TRBJ2-1; 10 nucleotides align to TRBD2. V shed 3 bases, J shed 4 bases, and the junction held 12 bases outside the gene matches. CDR1 SGHAT and CDR2 FQNNGV come from the germline V gene. This CDR3 has 18 amino acids. CDR3 sequence: CASSFKPGWTSGYNEQFF. CDR3 in DNA: TGTGCCAGCAGCTTTAAGCCGGGCTGGACTAGCGGATACAATGAGCAGTTCTTC.

The chain uses TRBV4-3 and TRBJ2-2, with 9 bases that match TRBD2. Germline CDR1 is LGHNA and CDR2 is YSLEER. The CDR3 consists of 15 residues. V lost 3 bases and J lost 1; bases outside the gene matches: 0. This chain's CDR3 is CASSQTSGNTGELFF. The CDR3 DNA reads as TGCGCCAGCAGCCAGACTAGCGGGAACACCGGGGAGCTGTTTTTT.

The chain couples TRBV10-3 to TRBJ1-1; D is unresolved. CDR3 length: 14 residues. V was cut by 7 bases and J by 0 bases, with 12 bases left in between. In germline, CDR1 is ENHRY, CDR2 SYGVKD. CDR3 region: CAIKLSGMNTEAFF. The CDR3 DNA sequence: TGTGCCATCAAGTTGAGCGGGATGAACACTGAAGCTTTCTTT.

This clone is a singleton in its sample. V gene TRBV19 combines with J gene TRBJ2-3, with a possible D match to TRBD2 (5 bases). Trimming removed 3 bases at V and 6 bases at J, with 13 bases between. Per germline, CDR1 LNHDA and CDR2 SQIVND (reference sequence). The CDR3 extends over 14 amino acids. The CDR3 coding sequence is TGTGCCAGTAGTATTGGGATCGGGGAGGATACGCAGTATTTT. Translated, it gives CASSIGIGEDTQYF.

The chain joins TRBV6-6 to TRBJ1-1; D gene ambiguous. The CDR3 consists of 14 residues. CDR1 and CDR2 from the germline V gene are MNHNY and SVGAGI (reference sequence). Deletions cut 2 bases from V and 0 bases from J, with 7 bases between. CDR3 residues: CASSYLFLNTEAFF. CDR3 bases: TGTGCCAGCAGTTACCTTTTCCTGAACACTGAAGCTTTCTTT.

The table lists this clone with a few counts. The rearrangement joins TRBV5-1 to TRBJ2-7; TRBD1 matches at 8 bases. The CDR3 sequence is 13 residues long. Germline CDR1 is SGHRS and CDR2 is YFSETQ. Unmatched junction bases numbered 6, after V lost 3 bases and J lost 7 bases. DNA of the CDR3: TGCGCCAGCAGCTCGCAGGGGGCGCGGGAGCAGTACTTC. This codes for CASSSQGAREQYF. Full variable domain (outside the CDR3, taken from reference TRBV5-1 and TRBJ2-7): KAGVTQTPRYLIKTRGQQVTLSCSPISGHRSVSWYQQTPGQGLQFLFEYFSETQRNKGNFPGRFSGRQFSNSRSEMNVSTLELGDSALYLCASSSQGAREQYFGPGTRLTVT.

The chain is built from TRBV11-2 and TRBJ2-6, with D possibly being TRBD1 (6 bases). CDR3 size: 15 residues. Trimming took off 5 bases at V and 2 bases at J, with 10 bases between the two ends. Germline CDR1 SGHAT, CDR2 FQNNGV. The CDR3 region is CASSQGWAGANVLTF. DNA of the CDR3: TGTGCCAGCAGCCAGGGGTGGGCTGGGGCCAACGTCCTGACTTTC.

The rearrangement links TRBV27 to TRBJ2-1, with 7 bases matching TRBD1. V lost 5 bases and J lost 4; bases outside the gene matches: 2. The CDR3 is 13 residues long. Looked up from germline, CDR1 is MNHEY and CDR2 is SMNVEV (reference sequence). The CDR3 is CASSRTGYNEQFF. The CDR3 DNA reads TGTGCCAGCAGTCGGACAGGATACAATGAGCAGTTCTTC.

The rearrangement uses TRBV29-1 and TRBJ1-1; D perhaps matches TRBD1 (5 bases). V was clipped by 6 bases and J by 6 bases, with 17 bases between them. The CDR3 is 13 residues long. The V gene's germline CDR1 is SQVTM and CDR2 ANQGSEA. The CDR3 bases are TGCAGCGTGAGACCCGGGACCTCGGCTGAAGCTTTCTTT. Protein product: CSVRPGTSAEAFF. The full variable domain, rest sourced from reference TRBV29-1 and TRBJ1-1, is SAVISQKPSRDICQRGTSLTIQCQVDSQVTMMFWYRQQPGQSLTLIATANQGSEATYESGFVIDKFPISRPNLTFSTLTVSNMSPEDSSIYLCSVRPGTSAEAFFGQGTRLTVV.

The J gene is TRBJ1-5, the V gene TRBV27, with TRBD1 as a possible D gene (5 bases). Trimming pared 5 bases from V and 2 bases from J, leaving 22 bases between. The CDR3 totals 18 residues. Germline V gene data show CDR1 as MNHEY and CDR2 as SMNVEV (reference sequence). The CDR3 reads CASSLGPETGCGNQPQHF. The CDR3 coding sequence is TGTGCCAGCAGTCTGGGACCCGAAACCGGTTGTGGCAATCAGCCCCAGCATTTT.

The V gene is TRBV6-6, the J gene TRBJ2-1; 10 bases align to TRBD1. The V segment lost 2 bases and the J segment 7 bases; nucleotides outside the gene matches: 2. Germline V gene lookup returns CDR1 MNHNY and CDR2 SVGAGI (reference sequence). The CDR3 loop spans 14 amino acids. CDR3 loop: CASSYPGQGNEQFF. The CDR3 DNA reads as TGTGCCAGCAGTTACCCGGGACAGGGGAATGAGCAGTTCTTC.

V is TRBV5-4 and J is TRBJ2-7; D might be TRBD1 or TRBD2, each matching 5 bases. V lost 4 bases and J lost 1, with 18 bases in between. Germline CDR1 and CDR2: SGHNT and YYREEE (reference sequence). The CDR3 is made up of 16 amino acids. CDR3 nucleotides: TGTGCCAGCAGCCTACTAGGGCAGGGCCAGTCCTACGAGCAGTACTTC. This sequence encodes CASSLLGQGQSYEQYF.

The chain couples TRBV19 to TRBJ2-1; weak D call: TRBD1 (6 bases). CDR1 is LNHDA, CDR2 SQIVND, per germline (reference sequence). The CDR3 runs to 16 residues. V gave up 3 bases and J gave up 3 bases, with 15 bases separating them. CDR3 in DNA: TGTGCCAGTAGTATCAAGTGGCAGGGGCACTACAATGAGCAGTTCTTC. This sequence encodes CASSIKWQGHYNEQFF.

This clone was seen only once. DNA for the CDR3: TGCGCCAGCAGCCAGCACCGATGGACGGAATCTGGAAACACCATATATTTT. Amino acids: CASSQHRWTESGNTIYF. The gene calls are TRBV4-1 and TRBJ1-3; no definite D call. Trimming removed 3 bases from V and 1 base from J, with 16 bases in between. This CDR3 spans 17 amino acids. Germline V gene data show CDR1 as MGHRA and CDR2 as YSYEKL.

The chain uses TRBV6-5 and TRBJ1-3; D gene uncertain. This CDR3 is 16 amino acids long. In germline, CDR1 is MNHEY, CDR2 SVGAGI. The ends were cut back, 0 bases at V and 2 bases at J, with 11 bases in the middle. CDR3 sequence: CASSYSEGMAGNTIYF. DNA for the CDR3: TGTGCCAGCAGTTACTCGGAGGGTATGGCTGGAAACACCATATATTTT.

V usage is TRBV7-8 and J usage is TRBJ2-3; the D gene is possibly TRBD1 (5 bases). This CDR3 has 16 residues. The V gene lost 5 bases and the J gene lost 4 bases, with 19 bases spanning the gap. CDR1 and CDR2 from the germline V gene are SGHVS and FQNEAQ. The CDR3 spells CASSHTLAGFADTQYF. The DNA for the CDR3 is TGTGCCAGCAGCCACACTTTGGCAGGGTTCGCAGATACGCAGTATTTT.

The chain is built from TRBV29-1 and TRBJ1-2, with D unclear. Germline CDR1 and CDR2: SQVTM and ANQGSEA. Trimming shortened V by 2 bases and J by 2 bases, and 9 bases separated the two germline ends. CDR3 length: 13 amino acids. CDR3 sequence reads: CSVESSLNYGYTF. The DNA for the CDR3 is TGCAGCGTTGAATCCAGTCTCAACTATGGCTACACCTTC.

This sequence joins TRBV2 and TRBJ1-3; D not resolved. Germline V gene sequence: CDR1 SNHLY, CDR2 FYNNEI. The CDR3 contains 14 residues. With 6 bases removed from V and 1 base from J, the gap between germline ends came to 10 bases. DNA of the CDR3: TGTGCCAGCAGCATACACTCTTCTGGAAACACCATATATTTT. Translating gives CASSIHSSGNTIYF.

The chain couples TRBV5-6 to TRBJ1-5; TRBD1 agrees at 7 bases. V shed 4 bases and J 5 bases; nucleotides not matched to a gene: 12. Germline CDR1 SGHDT, CDR2 YYEEEE. The length of the CDR3 is 16 residues. This CDR3 reads CASSPGTGAGDQPQHF. CDR3 bases: TGTGCCAGCAGCCCCGGAACAGGGGCAGGGGATCAGCCCCAGCATTTT.

This rearrangement joins TRBV10-3 to TRBJ2-7; 7 bases line up with TRBD1. CDR3 size: 14 residues. J gave up 5 bases and V 3 bases, and 7 bases lay outside the gene matches. The germline gives CDR1 ENHRY, CDR2 SYGVKD. CDR3: CAISDRDSGHEQYF. As DNA, the CDR3 is TGTGCCATCAGTGACCGGGACAGTGGCCACGAGCAGTACTTC.

The V call is TRBV4-1, the J call TRBJ2-7; 16 nucleotides align to TRBD2. Germline CDR1 reads MGHRA; CDR2 reads YSYEKL. The CDR3 is made up of 17 amino acids. J gave up 4 bases and V 2 bases, and 5 bases lay outside the gene matches. The CDR3 loop is CASSQHSGLAGGYEQYF. The CDR3 coding sequence is TGCGCCAGCAGCCAACATTCGGGACTAGCGGGAGGGTACGAGCAGTACTTC.

This chain uses TRBV7-9 with TRBJ2-7; D could derive from TRBD1 or TRBD2 (5 bases each). Per germline, CDR1 SEHNR and CDR2 FQNEAQ (reference sequence). The CDR3 has 15 residues. Deletions cut 1 base from V and 5 bases from J, with 15 bases between. CDR3 loop: CASSLVGQGPNEQYF. The CDR3 region has the DNA TGTGCCAGCAGCTTAGTCGGCCAGGGACCCAACGAGCAGTACTTC.

The rearrangement joins TRBV4-2 to TRBJ2-7, with 10 positions matching TRBD2. Germline V gene lookup returns CDR1 LGHNA and CDR2 YNFKEQ. The CDR3 runs to 15 residues. With 5 bases clipped from V and 0 bases from J, the junction kept 4 bases outside the gene matches. This CDR3 reads CASSWGLASSYEQYF. The CDR3 nucleotides are TGTGCCAGCAGCTGGGGACTAGCGAGCTCCTACGAGCAGTACTTC.

This chain links TRBV4-1 with TRBJ2-7; D gene ambiguous. The length of the CDR3 is 13 residues. Deletions cut 2 bases from V and 3 bases from J, with 8 bases between. Germline-derived CDR1 and CDR2 are MGHRA and YSYEKL. CDR3 nucleotides: TGCGCCAGCAGCCAAAGGGCGGACTACGAGCAGTACTTC. This encodes CASSQRADYEQYF.

V usage is TRBV6-1 and J usage is TRBJ2-2; unclear D gene. The CDR3 is 17 amino acids. Trimming took off 1 base at V and 5 bases at J, with 17 bases between the two ends. Per germline, CDR1 MNHNS and CDR2 SASEGT. The chain's CDR3 is CASSEGVSGPQTGELFF. CDR3 nucleotide sequence: TGTGCCAGCAGTGAAGGAGTGTCCGGACCCCAGACCGGGGAGCTGTTTTTT.

V gene TRBV28 combines with J gene TRBJ2-7; 11 bases fit TRBD2. Germline values: CDR1 MDHEN, CDR2 SYDVKM. The CDR3 has 17 residues. Unmatched junction bases numbered 12, after V lost 6 bases and J lost 2 bases. The CDR3, as DNA: TGTGCCAGCAGCTTTTATATGGGGGGACTAGCGGCCTACGAGCAGTACTTC. Its protein is CASSFYMGGLAAYEQYF.

This chain uses TRBV5-8 with TRBJ2-7; D gene uncertain. The CDR3 is 10 amino acids. With 2 bases removed from V and 3 bases from J, the gap between germline ends came to 0 bases. Looked up from germline, CDR1 is SGHTS and CDR2 is YDEGEE. The CDR3 region has the DNA TGTGCCAGCAGCTTCTACGAGCAGTACTTC. Its translation: CASSFYEQYF. Looking up the rest from reference TRBV5-8 and TRBJ2-7 gives the full variable domain: EAGVTQSPTHLIKTRGQQATLRCSPISGHTSVYWYQQALGLGLQFLLWYDEGEERNRGNFPPRFSGRQFPNYSSELNVNALELEDSALYLCASSFYEQYFGPGTRLTVT.